This is a list of T cell receptor beta chains from one sample in a study of cytomegalovirus exposure and HLA in healthy donors. The data were produced by immunoSEQ multiplex PCR, yet TCRdb's version contains in-frame clones alone and is incomplete. The sample contains some 87,000 clones, about 73% of which appear only once. The sample comprised PBMCs. These receptors came from a woman aged 50 to 65 in good health and CMV-seropositive. CDR3s include the opening cysteine and the closing phenylalanine or tryptophan. D genes are given only for firm matches. A clone size is listed for some rows: how often the clone was seen (once, few, many), or a class if it is expanded.

D,size,V,J,CDR3,DNA
TRBD1,.,TRBV7-9,TRBJ1-1,CASSLAPQQTGADTEAFF,TGTGCCAGCAGCTTAGCCCCCCAACAGACAGGGGCGGACACTGAAGCTTTCTTT
.,once,TRBV11-3,TRBJ2-2,CASSLQTGSTGELFF,TGTGCCAGCAGCTTACAAACAGGGTCCACCGGGGAGCTGTTTTTT
TRBD2,.,TRBV5-1,TRBJ2-1,CASSLSSGSRDEQFF,TGCGCCAGCAGCTTATCTAGCGGTAGTAGGGATGAGCAGTTCTTC
.,few,TRBV4-1,TRBJ1-4,CASSQDPVGTNEKLFF,TGCGCCAGCAGCCAAGATCCTGTGGGCACTAATGAAAAACTGTTTTTT
TRBD2,.,TRBV19,TRBJ2-1,CASRKGAGVDNEQFF,TGTGCCAGTAGGAAGGGAGCGGGAGTTGACAATGAGCAGTTCTTC
TRBD2,.,TRBV6-4,TRBJ2-1,CASSDPGTSGRRGEQFF,TGTGCCAGCAGTGACCCCGGGACTAGCGGGAGGAGGGGTGAGCAGTTCTTC
.,few,TRBV7-5,TRBJ2-1,CVRRCLAGASYNEQFF,TGTGTCAGAAGATGTCTAGCGGGAGCGAGTTACAATGAGCAGTTCTTC
.,.,TRBV7-6,TRBJ2-7,CASSLLRTGSYEQYF,TGTGCCAGCAGCTTATTACGGACGGGATCCTACGAGCAGTACTTC
.,few,TRBV27,TRBJ1-5,CASSADSYSNQPQHF,TGTGCCAGCAGTGCCGACAGTTATAGCAATCAGCCCCAGCATTTT
.,few,TRBV28,TRBJ1-1,CASSLYERGAFF,TGTGCCAGCAGTTTATACGAGCGGGGGGCTTTCTTT
.,.,TRBV28,TRBJ1-5,CASSYRVAQPQHF,TGTGCCAGCAGTTACAGGGTGGCTCAGCCCCAGCATTTT
TRBD2,.,TRBV11-3,TRBJ2-1,CASSLVPGGPYNEQFF,TGTGCCAGCAGCTTAGTGCCGGGAGGACCTTACAATGAGCAGTTCTTC
TRBD1,.,TRBV15,TRBJ2-7,CATSRDRTGGREQYF,TGTGCCACCAGCAGAGATCGGACAGGGGGCAGGGAGCAGTACTTC
TRBD1,few,TRBV5-5,TRBJ1-3,CASSLVGGQTRNTIYF,TGTGCCAGCAGCTTGGTAGGGGGACAGACACGAAACACCATATATTTT
TRBD1,few,TRBV10-3,TRBJ2-5,CAISGQGEGETQYF,TGTGCCATCAGCGGACAGGGGGAAGGCGAGACCCAGTACTTC
TRBD1,.,TRBV5-1,TRBJ1-3,CASSLRPDRVSGNTIYF,TGCGCCAGCAGCTTGCGCCCGGACAGGGTTTCTGGAAACACCATATATTTT
TRBD2,.,TRBV7-2,TRBJ2-1,CASSLVGRAGDEQFF,TGTGCCAGCAGCTTAGTCGGGAGGGCCGGGGATGAGCAGTTCTTC
TRBD1,.,TRBV25-1,TRBJ2-7,CASSRDRSPYEQYF,TGTGCCAGCAGCCGGGACAGGTCACCCTACGAGCAGTACTTC
.,once,TRBV21-1,TRBJ2-5,CASSGCGGSGVRVVETQYF,TGTGCCAGCAGCGGGTGCGGCGGGAGTGGAGTACGTGTCGTGGAGACCCAGTACTTC
TRBD2,.,TRBV5-6,TRBJ2-7,CASSLPNSGDSYEQYF,TGTGCCAGCAGCTTGCCTAATAGCGGGGACTCCTACGAGCAGTACTTC
.,.,TRBV7-9,TRBJ1-2,CASSLDSGSGDYGYTF,TGTGCCAGCAGCTTAGATTCTGGGTCAGGGGACTATGGCTACACCTTC
.,.,TRBV5-5,TRBJ2-2,CASSFGSVHGELFF,TGTGCCAGCAGCTTTGGTTCAGTTCACGGGGAGCTGTTTTTT
.,.,TRBV28,TRBJ2-7,CASSRTQGLSYEQYF,TGTGCCAGCAGCCGCACTCAGGGGCTTAGTTACGAGCAGTACTTC
TRBD2,.,TRBV28,TRBJ2-2,CASSPWGSGRDLNTGELFF,TGTGCCAGCAGCCCCTGGGGTAGCGGGAGGGATCTTAACACCGGGGAGCTGTTTTTT
TRBD2,.,TRBV6-6,TRBJ2-3,CASHSSTSGFTDTQYF,TGTGCCAGCCACTCTTCGACTAGCGGGTTCACAGATACGCAGTATTTT
.,.,TRBV7-9,TRBJ2-5,CASSLGDIEQETQYF,TGTGCCAGCAGCCTGGGGGACATTGAACAAGAGACCCAGTACTTC
TRBD2,few,TRBV7-2,TRBJ2-1,CASSLWTSLANEQFF,TGTGCCAGCAGCCTCTGGACTAGTTTGGCCAATGAGCAGTTCTTC
.,.,TRBV2,TRBJ2-7,CASSIQGASKYF,TGTGCCAGCAGTATACAGGGAGCCTCGAAGTACTTC
.,.,TRBV7-3,TRBJ2-7,CASSLTRRDEQYF,TGTGCCAGCAGCTTAACCAGGCGCGACGAGCAGTACTTC
TRBD1,.,TRBV7-6,TRBJ2-7,CASSLIPGQGDNEQYF,TGTGCCAGCAGCTTGATTCCGGGACAGGGGGATAACGAGCAGTACTTC
.,.,TRBV11-2,TRBJ2-5,CASSLEHGGMETQYF,TGTGCCAGCAGCTTAGAACATGGAGGGATGGAGACCCAGTACTTC
.,.,TRBV28,TRBJ2-7,CASSEFLGAGTTYEQYF,TGTGCCAGCAGTGAGTTTCTAGGCGCGGGGACCACCTACGAGCAGTACTTC
.,.,TRBV6-1,TRBJ1-5,CASRETGSLPQHF,TGTGCCAGCAGGGAAACAGGTTCGTTGCCCCAGCATTTT
TRBD1,.,TRBV5-1,TRBJ2-1,CASSETGVGNEQFF,TGCGCCAGCAGCGAGACAGGGGTTGGGAATGAGCAGTTCTTC
TRBD2,.,TRBV4-2,TRBJ2-7,CASSQDLVLRTSGGSYEQYF,TGTGCCAGCAGCCAAGATCTGGTACTGCGGACTAGCGGGGGATCCTACGAGCAGTACTTC
.,.,TRBV6-1,TRBJ1-1,CASSETLNTEAFF,TGTGCCAGCAGTGAAACTCTCAACACTGAAGCTTTCTTT
TRBD2,.,TRBV7-9,TRBJ2-1,CASSSLGREEIDEQFF,TGTGCCAGCAGCTCCCTCGGACGGGAGGAAATCGATGAGCAGTTCTTC
TRBD2,.,TRBV11-2,TRBJ2-7,CASSSPRGGGAYEQYF,TGTGCCAGCAGCTCACCCCGCGGGGGGGGAGCCTACGAGCAGTACTTC
.,.,TRBV28,TRBJ1-2,CASSLSQPNYGYTF,TGTGCCAGCAGTTTGTCACAGCCTAACTATGGCTACACCTTC
TRBD1,.,TRBV5-1,TRBJ1-2,CASSLAGQGAEGYTF,TGCGCCAGCAGCCTTGCCGGACAGGGAGCCGAGGGCTACACCTTC
.,.,TRBV20-1,TRBJ1-1,CSAYTLSQAFF,TGCAGTGCTTATACTCTTTCTCAAGCTTTCTTT
.,few,TRBV30,TRBJ2-7,CAWSGVVSNEQYF,TGTGCCTGGAGTGGAGTCGTCTCCAACGAGCAGTACTTC
.,.,TRBV11-1,TRBJ1-1,CASSFSRDGTEAFF,TGTGCCAGCAGCTTTTCACGGGATGGGACTGAAGCTTTCTTT
.,.,TRBV6-1,TRBJ1-1,CASSEAPGNTEAFF,TGTGCCAGCAGTGAAGCGCCAGGGAACACTGAAGCTTTCTTT
.,.,TRBV5-4,TRBJ1-1,CASSLAGQTPIRGTEAFF,TGTGCCAGCAGCTTGGCCGGGCAGACTCCCATTAGGGGCACTGAAGCTTTCTTT
.,.,TRBV7-8,TRBJ1-5,CASSSPFAGSGQPQHF,TGTGCCAGCAGCTCCCCTTTCGCGGGTTCTGGTCAGCCCCAGCATTTT
.,.,TRBV21-1,TRBJ2-1,CASSAVITSSYNEQLF,TGTGCCAGCAGCGCGGTCATCACTAGCTCCTACAATGAGCAGCTCTTC
.,.,TRBV6-5,TRBJ2-3,CASRSQGTDTQYF,TGTGCCAGCAGATCCCAGGGGACAGATACGCAGTATTTT
.,.,TRBV5-1,TRBJ1-3,CASSFGAVSSGNTIYF,TGCGCCAGCAGCTTTGGAGCGGTTAGCTCTGGAAACACCATATATTTT
TRBD1,.,TRBV14,TRBJ2-2,CASSHGQGRFIGELFF,TGTGCCAGCAGCCATGGACAGGGGAGGTTCATTGGGGAGCTGTTTTTT
.,.,TRBV6-5,TRBJ2-2,CASSYSTERLFF,TGTGCCAGCAGTTACTCGACAGAAAGGCTGTTTTTT
.,.,TRBV30,TRBJ1-1,CAWRLQANTEAFF,TGTGCCTGGAGGTTACAGGCGAACACTGAAGCTTTCTTT
.,.,TRBV19,TRBJ2-7,CASSIRGPSYEQYF,TGTGCCAGTAGTATCAGGGGTCCGAGCTACGAGCAGTACTTC
TRBD1,.,TRBV2,TRBJ1-4,CASSETGTVNEKLFF,TGTGCCAGCAGTGAAACTGGGACAGTTAATGAAAAACTGTTTTTT